Following are 22 T cell receptor beta chains from one sample sequenced in a study of T-cell memory formation after mild COVID-19. TCRdb reprocessed the 5' RACE reads via MiXCR and lists one record per CDR3 protein. This sample has 550,000 to 600,000 distinct CDR3 sequences; around a sixth occur once, and the top ten carry less than 10%. The sequenced sample was PBMCs or a T cell subset sorted from them (not recorded which). These receptors were taken from an adult woman who had mild COVID-19 (a few samples of this study predate the infection). Cell type and time point are not known.

V usage is TRBV6-2 or TRBV6-3 and J usage is TRBJ2-1; maybe TRBD1 (6 bases). The germline CDR1 and CDR2 sequences are MNHEY and SVGEGT. The V end was cut by 6 bases, the J end by 4 bases, with 19 bases between. The CDR3 consists of 16 residues. Here the CDR3 DNA reads TGTGCCAGCAGCGGCTTGGGACAAAACGTTTACAATGAGCAGTTCTTC. Amino acids: CASSGLGQNVYNEQFF.

The chain uses TRBV6-5 and TRBJ2-3, with 9 bases matching TRBD2. Germline V lookup: CDR1 MNHEY, CDR2 SVGAGI. Losses at the gene ends were 9 bases for V and 2 bases for J; bases not matched to a gene: 6. The CDR3 has 14 residues. Here the CDR3 reads CASQTSGHTDTQYF. Here the CDR3 DNA reads TGTGCCAGTCAGACTAGCGGACACACAGATACGCAGTATTTT.

The chain links TRBV6-2 or TRBV6-3 to TRBJ2-5; D unclear. Germline CDR1 and CDR2: MNHEY and SVGEGT. Trimming shortened V by 0 bases and J by 5 bases, and 4 bases separated the two germline ends. The CDR3 length is 12 residues. Written as DNA, the CDR3 is TGTGCCAGCAGTTACTCGAGGGAGACCCAGTACTTC. Protein: CASSYSRETQYF.

This chain uses TRBV4-2 with TRBJ1-4; 10 nucleotides match TRBD1. Trimming took 1 base from V and 0 from J; bases not matched to a gene: 5. The CDR3 loop spans 18 amino acids. Per the germline V gene, CDR1 is LGHNA and CDR2 is YNFKEQ. The CDR3 DNA sequence: TGTGCCAGCAGCCAAGTTCCAGGACAGGGGGCAACTAATGAAAAACTGTTTTTT. It yields the protein CASSQVPGQGATNEKLFF.

The V and J genes are TRBV3-1 and TRBJ1-4, with TRBD1 identical over 7 bases. The CDR3 has 16 amino acids. Germline loops: CDR1 LGHDT, CDR2 YNNKEL (reference sequence). V trimming: 2 bases; J trimming: 4 bases; junction bases outside the gene matches: 7. This CDR3 reads CASSQFRDSLNEKLFF. Here the CDR3 DNA reads TGTGCCAGCAGCCAATTCCGGGACAGCCTTAATGAAAAACTGTTTTTT.

This sequence joins TRBV9 and TRBJ2-4, with 8 bases fitting TRBD1. This CDR3 is 17 amino acids long. V was pared by 0 bases and J by 2 bases, with 7 bases of the junction left unmatched. Germline CDR1 SGDLS, CDR2 YYNGEE. This chain's CDR3 is CASSVEPGGTSKNIQYF. For the CDR3, the DNA is TGTGCCAGCAGCGTAGAACCAGGGGGCACGTCCAAAAACATTCAGTACTTC.

This clonotype was seen only a few times. J is TRBJ2-7 and V is TRBV4-3; D may be TRBD1 or TRBD2 (8 bases each). CDR1 and CDR2 from the germline V gene are LGHNA and YSLEER. The V end was cut by 1 base, the J end by 0 bases, with 16 bases between. CDR3 length: 17 residues. The CDR3 spells CASSQGYRGTSSYEQYF. In DNA, the CDR3 is TGCGCCAGCAGCCAAGGCTACAGGGGGACTAGCTCCTACGAGCAGTACTTC.

The V and J genes are TRBV15 and TRBJ1-1; D remains unclear. The ends were cut back, 1 base at V and 1 base at J, with 10 bases in the middle. Germline V gene lookup returns CDR1 LNHNV and CDR2 YYDKDF (reference sequence). The CDR3 is made up of 15 amino acids. CDR3 loop: CATSRGTAGNTEAFF. CDR3 bases: TGTGCCACCAGCAGAGGGACGGCCGGGAACACTGAAGCTTTCTTT.

The chain carries TRBV12-3 or TRBV12-4 and TRBJ2-2, with D perhaps TRBD1 or TRBD2 (5 bases each). Between the trimmed V and J ends, which lost 5 bases and 6 bases, there was a span of 13 bases. The CDR3 totals 14 residues. The CDR3 loop reads CASSARGAPGELFF. CDR3 nucleotides: TGTGCCAGCAGTGCCCGAGGGGCTCCCGGGGAGCTGTTTTTT.

The chain has TRBV2 and TRBJ2-3; D is unresolved. CDR3 length: 14 amino acids. From germline, CDR1 is SNHLY and CDR2 FYNNEI. Trimming removed 3 bases at V and 2 bases at J, with 9 bases between. The CDR3 sequence: CASSDKRNTDTQYF. The CDR3 DNA follows: TGTGCCAGCAGTGACAAGAGAAACACAGATACGCAGTATTTT.

This clonotype has only a few counts. The chain carries TRBV5-6 and TRBJ2-1, with D possibly matching TRBD2 (5 bases). V dropped 0 bases and J dropped 3 bases, with 10 bases sitting between them. This CDR3 has 15 amino acids. Germline CDR1 reads SGHDT; CDR2 reads YYEEEE. CDR3: CASSLGHGVYNEQFF. Written as DNA, the CDR3 is TGTGCCAGCAGCTTGGGGCACGGGGTCTACAATGAGCAGTTCTTC.

This clonotype was observed at least ten times. The rearrangement uses TRBV7-9 and TRBJ1-5; 7 nucleotides match TRBD1. CDR1 is SEHNR and CDR2 is FQNEAQ in the germline V gene (reference sequence). Unmatched junction bases numbered 4, after V lost 5 bases and J lost 0 bases. The length of the CDR3 is 15 residues. CDR3 in DNA: TGTGCCAGCAGCATAACAGGGGATAGCAATCAGCCCCAGCATTTT. Residues: CASSITGDSNQPQHF.

This clonotype has ten or more counts. V usage is TRBV5-1 and J usage is TRBJ2-3; D unclear. Germline lookup yields CDR1 SGHRS and CDR2 YFSETQ. CDR3 size: 11 residues. V was pared by 3 bases and J by 5 bases, with 4 bases between. DNA for the CDR3: TGCGCCAGCAGCTACCAAGATACGCAGTATTTT. Residues: CASSYQDTQYF.

In its sample, this clonotype was seen many times. V usage is TRBV7-2 and J usage is TRBJ2-3, with 11 nucleotides matching TRBD2. The CDR3 is made up of 16 amino acids. V shed 2 bases, J shed 0 bases, and the junction held 1 base outside the gene matches. Per germline, CDR1 SGHTA and CDR2 FQGNSA. CDR3 DNA sequence: TGTGCCAGCAGCTTACGGACTAGCGGGAGCACAGATACGCAGTATTTT. Protein sequence: CASSLRTSGSTDTQYF.

This rearrangement joins TRBV15 to TRBJ1-1; D ambiguous. Trimming left V 3 bases short and J 3 bases short, with 32 bases between. The CDR3 spans 21 residues. Germline CDR1 and CDR2: LNHNV and YYDKDF (reference sequence). The CDR3 coding sequence is TGTGCCACCAGCAGGATGGGTGGAAGCTGGGTAGGCCAGGTGTCGGACACTGAAGCTTTCTTT. This codes for CATSRMGGSWVGQVSDTEAFF.

The rearrangement joins TRBV19 to TRBJ2-1, with TRBD1 matching over 9 bases. Per the germline V gene, CDR1 is LNHDA and CDR2 is SQIVND (reference sequence). Trimming took 9 bases from V and 5 from J; bases not matched to a gene: 8. CDR3 length: 14 residues. CDR3 DNA sequence: TGTGCCAGCTCCGGGACAGGGCCAAACAATGAGCAGTTCTTC. This sequence encodes CASSGTGPNNEQFF.

This clonotype appeared a few times. J is TRBJ2-1 and V is TRBV12-3 or TRBV12-4; the D gene is possibly TRBD2 (6 bases). The CDR3 totals 15 residues. Trimming stripped 3 bases from V and 6 bases from J, with 15 bases between. This chain's CDR3 is CASSLFTSSSNEQFF. The CDR3 DNA follows: TGTGCCAGCAGTTTGTTCACTAGCTCGAGCAATGAGCAGTTCTTC.

This clonotype was detected only a few times. As DNA, the CDR3 is TGTGCCAGCAGCCCTTCTGGGACTCCGGTGGGAGCTTTCTTT. It is translated as CASSPSGTPVGAFF. The rearrangement links TRBV9 to TRBJ1-1, with a tentative D call TRBD1 (5 bases). CDR1 is SGDLS and CDR2 is YYNGEE in the germline V gene. V was clipped by 4 bases and J by 10 bases, with 20 bases between them. The length of the CDR3 is 14 residues.

This clonotype was seen more than once but under ten times. The chain joins TRBV3-1 to TRBJ2-2; 9 nucleotides match TRBD2. The CDR3 consists of 15 residues. Germline-derived CDR1 and CDR2 are LGHDT and YNNKEL (reference sequence). The junction had 5 bases not matched to a gene; V was cut back by 4 bases and J by 5 bases. The CDR3 loop reads CASSLSGLATGELFF. For the CDR3, the DNA is TGTGCCAGCAGCCTATCGGGACTAGCAACCGGGGAGCTGTTTTTT.

The CDR3 region has the DNA TGCAGCGTTGCTCATGGAGGGGGCCTAACGCACACCTTC. This translates into CSVAHGGGLTHTF. The chain carries TRBV29-1 and TRBJ1-2, with TRBD1 matching 7 bases. With 4 bases clipped from V and 12 bases from J, the junction kept 14 bases outside the gene matches. The CDR3 consists of 13 residues. Germline CDR1 and CDR2: SQVTM and ANQGSEA.

In its sample, this clonotype was seen many times. V gene TRBV20-1 combines with J gene TRBJ2-1, with 7 bases that match TRBD1. Germline CDR1 and CDR2: DFQATT and SNEGSKA (reference sequence). The J segment lost 7 bases and the V segment lost 4 bases, leaving 13 bases of the junction unmatched. This CDR3 comprises 15 residues. The CDR3 loop reads CSAKLDRAVSNEQFF. CDR3 coding DNA: TGCAGTGCTAAGTTAGACAGGGCTGTTTCGAATGAGCAGTTCTTC.

This clonotype was found a few times. The chain has TRBV5-4 and TRBJ2-6, with D tentatively TRBD1 or TRBD2 (5 bases each). The V end was cut by 2 bases, the J end by 1 base, with 10 bases between. Germline V gene sequence: CDR1 SGHNT, CDR2 YYREEE (reference sequence). The CDR3 sequence is 16 residues long. The CDR3 reads CASSFTRGSGANVLTF. The CDR3 region has the DNA TGTGCCAGCAGCTTTACTAGGGGTTCTGGGGCCAACGTCCTGACTTTC. The variable domain in full, with the rest retrieved from reference TRBV5-4 and TRBJ2-6, is ETGVTQSPTHLIKTRGQQVTLRCSSQSGHNTVSWYQQALGQGPQFIFQYYREEENGRGNFPPRFSGLQFPNYSSELNVNALELDDSALYLCASSFTRGSGANVLTFGAGSRLTVL.